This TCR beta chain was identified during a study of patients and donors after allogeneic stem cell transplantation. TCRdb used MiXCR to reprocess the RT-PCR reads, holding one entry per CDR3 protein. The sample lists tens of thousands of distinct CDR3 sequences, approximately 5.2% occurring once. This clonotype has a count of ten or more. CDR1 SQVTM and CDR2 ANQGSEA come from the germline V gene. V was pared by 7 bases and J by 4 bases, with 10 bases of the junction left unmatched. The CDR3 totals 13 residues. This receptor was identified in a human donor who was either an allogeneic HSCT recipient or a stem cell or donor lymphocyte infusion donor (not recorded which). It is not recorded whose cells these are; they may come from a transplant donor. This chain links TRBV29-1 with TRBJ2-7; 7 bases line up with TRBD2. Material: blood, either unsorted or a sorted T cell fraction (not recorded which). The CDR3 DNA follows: TGCAGCGCCACGGATGGGGGGGGTTACGAGCAGTACTTC. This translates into CSATDGGGYEQYF.